This T cell receptor (beta chain) was sequenced during a study of T cells in Graves' hyperthyroidism and ophthalmopathy (dated by TCRdb to the late 2010s). For the study in its entirety: Peripheral blood samples were taken at the time of initial diagnosis, prior to any treatment. TCR V-J signatures able to tell the groups apart were searched for in a discovery cohort of 95 or so patients, of whom more than 40 had Graves' ophthalmopathy and about 60 had stable Graves' hyperthyroidism. Whether ophthalmopathy could be predicted prospectively was tested in an independent validation cohort made up of approximately 19 hyperthyroidism patients plus 17 patients who later progressed to ophthalmopathy. The roughly 90 discovery patients were divided at random into training and test sets in a 7:3 ratio. Thyroid tissue and blood T-cell repertoires from six Graves' hyperthyroidism patients were also compared in the study. After sampling, hyperthyroidism patients received methimazole starting at 30 mg daily, and ophthalmopathy patients received high-dose intravenous methylprednisolone. The paper reports TCR Vbeta CDR3 sequencing of approximately 140 peripheral blood samples: approximately 41 ophthalmopathy, under 85 hyperthyroidism and approximately 17 progressor patients.

Hyperthyroidism patients were aged 18 to 65 years and newly diagnosed, with disease duration of less than 2 months. Any patient with an uncontrolled infection, another autoimmune disease, pregnancy or lactation was excluded. Diagnoses relied on clinical symptoms, serum thyroxine and TRAb, thyroid ultrasound and orbital computed tomography. For progressor patients, blood was drawn at the first diagnosis of hyperthyroidism, before any ophthalmopathy symptoms had appeared. PBMCs were isolated from approximately 10 ml of fresh peripheral blood by Ficoll-Paque density gradient centrifugation. Patients classed as progressors first received a Graves' hyperthyroidism diagnosis and then went on to develop ophthalmopathy during follow-up. Total RNA was extracted using Trizol reagent, and RNA quality was assessed on an Agilent 2100 Bioanalyzer. The CDR3 measures 14 amino acids from cysteine to phenylalanine. Kept here is only the CDR3 DNA, which spans 42 bases and is read in frame from base 1. V is trimmed back by 3 bases and J by 3 bases, and the junction contains 5 bases that no gene match accounts for. CDR1 and CDR2 (DFQATT, SNEGSKA) derive from the germline V gene (reference sequence).

Summary of the overall study and its limitations: A model built on a 13 V-J signature distinguished ophthalmopathy from stable hyperthyroidism, reaching roughly 88% sensitivity and around 82% specificity in cross-validation and 80%/75% in testing. In validation, the model predicted progression to ophthalmopathy a median of roughly 6.1 months before onset, with around 70% sensitivity and around 76% specificity. Sample size was not statistically predetermined, and investigators were not blinded to group allocation. Most expanded thyroid clonotypes (frequency above 0.001) were also detected in blood, a finding suggesting that blood repertoires may reflect thyroid immune responses.

The TCR beta CDR3 regions were amplified from the RNA transcripts. A first-round RT-PCR of the TCR CDR3 used the HTBI primer set with the Qiagen OneStep RT-PCR kit. Libraries were constructed in a second round of multiplex PCR, after which size selection and purification were carried out. Paired-end sequencing of the libraries was performed with 100 bp reads on an Illumina HiSeq2000. Per the source publication's procedure: SOAPnuke was used to process the raw data, removing reads that contained adapters or uncalled bases, had a mean Phred below 15, or lacked an exact match to the constant primer or identifier. High-quality paired reads were merged using COPE v1.2.5, and each unique nucleotide sequence was defined as a clonotype. MiTCR v1.1 was used to align the clonotypes against IMGT TRBV, TRBD and TRBJ reference segments. The analysis included only V-J combinations with a frequency above 0.0001, which together covered approximately 99% of the repertoires. A TCS score was defined as the ratio of F50 (clonal expansion) to E x V (chaos), with BLOSUM62-based TCRdist applied between CDR3 peptides within each V-J. Welch's t-statistics and random forest reduced several hundred V-J features to about 13, which were used in a naive Bayes classifier (R e1071). Using fastp trimming at Q25 and MiXCR clonotype assembly, TCRdb reanalyzed the public sequencing data and kept in-frame beta chains. Entries are consolidated by CDR3 protein sequence, retaining the most common genes and DNA. These V and J calls are TCRdb output, not the study's own analysis. Within this sample are roughly 580,000 distinct CDR3 sequences, with approximately 15% of them counted one time only. 4.5% to 6% of the sample belongs to the ten largest clones.

A remark on this clonotype: What this receptor recognizes is not known. It has no much larger one-base neighbor in the sample; base qualities were not kept.

Sequenced input: blood. The receptor comes from a woman in her twenties or thirties with Graves' hyperthyroidism that later progressed to Graves' ophthalmopathy. The chain employs TRBV20-1 and TRBJ1-5; 7 nucleotides in the junction match TRBD1. The sequenced DNA: TGCAGTGCTAGGGGTGGGACAGACAATCAGCCCCAGCATTTT. Translated, this gives CSARGGTDNQPQHF.